The present T cell receptor (beta chain) was sequenced within a study of blood T cell repertoires in COVID-19. The CDR3 spans 14 residues. Germline lookup yields CDR1 SGHRS and CDR2 YFSETQ. Trimming took off 3 bases at V and 4 bases at J, with 11 bases between the two ends. The table came from immunoSEQ multiplex PCR; TCRdb's copy has only in-frame clones and leaves some out. Counted here are approximately 89,000 clones, nearly 80% occurring once; the ten biggest clones make up approximately 6.3%. Seattle's enrolled individuals joined amid active infection and were then monitored longitudinally. Sequencing input: peripheral blood. The gene calls are TRBV5-1 and TRBJ2-1; possibly TRBD2 for D (5 bases). This receptor was taken from a man aged 65 to 79 with COVID-19, enrolled during active disease. The CDR3 protein is CASSYGELYNEQFF. The CDR3 DNA is TGCGCCAGCAGCTACGGGGAACTTTACAATGAGCAGTTCTTC.